A few counts support the clone carrying this T cell receptor (beta chain). Its antigen is as yet unknown. The sample originates from a study of response to subunit inactivated influenza vaccine. TCRdb processed the RT-PCR reads anew with MiXCR; each CDR3 protein has one entry. Among 400,000 to 650,000 distinct CDR3 sequences listed, 7.2% were seen once. Study conclusions and caveats: Each seasonal influenza vaccination recruits few new T cells, the authors suggested.

The clonotype was recovered from a man between 45 and 75 years old who received an inactivated influenza vaccine. The sample consisted of PBMCs from blood, taken around 25 months after vaccination.

This CDR3 is CAISGDWSSGPTDTQYF. DNA of the CDR3: TGTGCCATCAGTGGAGACTGGTCTAGCGGACCCACAGATACGCAGTATTTT. The gene calls are TRBV10-3 and TRBJ2-3; TRBD2 agrees at 7 bases. The ends lost 4 bases at V and 2 bases at J; junction bases unmatched: 12. Germline V lookup: CDR1 ENHRY, CDR2 SYGVKD. The CDR3 covers 17 residues.